The 30 T cell receptor beta chains below come from one sample, sequenced in a study of T cell responses to AZD1222 COVID-19 vaccine. Sequencing was performed with immunoSEQ multiplex PCR; in TCRdb, only in-frame clones are kept and a portion is missing. The sample has about 140,000 clones, approximately 95% seen once. The source was peripheral blood, collected on day 0 of MenACWY control vaccination. The receptors derive from an adult in good health.

The CDR3 spells CASSPVGDSTGTYNEQFF. DNA of the CDR3: TGTGCCAGCAGCCCAGTCGGTGACTCCACAGGAACCTACAATGAGCAGTTCTTC. The chain joins TRBV7-9 to TRBJ2-1; possibly TRBD1 for D (5 bases). Germline CDR1 is SEHNR and CDR2 is FQNEAQ (reference sequence). V lost 5 bases to trimming and J lost 2 bases, with 22 bases between them. The CDR3 sequence is 18 residues long. Full variable domain (rest looked up from reference TRBV7-9 and TRBJ2-1): DTGVSQNPRHKITKRGQNVTFRCDPISEHNRLYWYRQTLGQGPEFLTYFQNEAQLEKSRLLSDRFSAERPKGSFSTLEIQRTEQGDSAMYLCASSPVGDSTGTYNEQFFGPGTRLTVL.

This rearrangement joins TRBV7-9 to TRBJ1-4; D gene ambiguous. The CDR3 sequence is 15 residues long. Germline values: CDR1 SEHNR, CDR2 FQNEAQ (reference sequence). Trimming pared 1 base from V and 8 bases from J, leaving 14 bases between. The DNA of the CDR3 is TGTGCCAGCAGCTTAGTAACCTCTGGAGGGGAAAAACTGTTTTTT. This codes for CASSLVTSGGEKLFF.

The chain couples TRBV5-5 to TRBJ1-1; D is possibly TRBD1 (6 bases). The CDR3 extends over 15 amino acids. Trimming shortened V by 2 bases and J by 5 bases, and 16 bases separated the two germline ends. Germline values: CDR1 SGHKS, CDR2 YYEKEE (reference sequence). Here the CDR3 reads CASSFYLQGNTEAFF. In DNA, the CDR3 is TGTGCCAGCAGCTTTTATCTACAGGGAAATACTGAAGCTTTCTTT.

The chain recombines TRBV19 with TRBJ1-3, with TRBD1 as a possible D gene (6 bases). V was pared by 5 bases and J by 0 bases, with 20 bases between. Germline assignment: CDR1 LNHDA and CDR2 SQIVND (reference sequence). The CDR3 extends over 18 amino acids. The CDR3 coding sequence is TGTGCCAGTAGTCCTCCCCGGACAGAGGCGATCTCTGGAAACACCATATATTTT. Its protein is CASSPPRTEAISGNTIYF.

CDR3 bases: TGCGCCAGCAGTGCGGTCGTCTTGTCTAGCACAGATACGCAGTATTTT. This gives the protein CASSAVVLSSTDTQYF. The gene calls are TRBV10-1 and TRBJ2-3; D remains ambiguous. Trimming left V 4 bases short and J 0 bases short, with 14 bases between. Germline loops: CDR1 WNHNN, CDR2 SYGVQD (reference sequence). The CDR3 totals 16 residues.

The gene calls are TRBV28 and TRBJ1-1; no clear D gene. V dropped 3 bases and J dropped 0 bases, with 8 bases sitting between them. The CDR3 is made up of 14 amino acids. The V gene's germline CDR1 is MDHEN and CDR2 SYDVKM. CDR3 DNA: TGTGCCAGCAGTTTTAAGGCCATGAACACTGAAGCTTTCTTT. Encoded protein: CASSFKAMNTEAFF.

The chain carries TRBV2 and TRBJ1-2, with D perhaps matching TRBD1 (5 bases). V lost 8 bases to trimming and J lost 8 bases, with 21 bases between them. Germline lookup yields CDR1 SNHLY and CDR2 FYNNEI. This CDR3 is 14 amino acids long. The CDR3 protein is CASVIEAGARGYTF. DNA of the CDR3: TGTGCCAGCGTAATTGAGGCCGGGGCGAGGGGCTACACCTTC.

The gene calls are TRBV5-4 and TRBJ1-1; 9 nucleotides match TRBD1. This CDR3 region has 15 residues. Germline V gene lookup returns CDR1 SGHNT and CDR2 YYREEE (reference sequence). Trimming removed 3 bases from V and 9 bases from J; junction bases left unmatched: 12. The DNA for the CDR3 is TGTGCCAGCAGCTCCGAACCCGGGACAGGGAGTAAAGCTTTCTTT. It is translated as CASSSEPGTGSKAFF.

This chain links TRBV30 with TRBJ1-1; D ambiguous. The V gene's germline CDR1 is GTSNPN and CDR2 SVGIG (reference sequence). CDR3 size: 13 residues. The V gene lost 1 base and the J gene lost 1 base, with 7 bases spanning the gap. In DNA, the CDR3 is TGTGCCTGGAGTGCCTCACAGAACACTGAAGCTTTCTTT. Encoded protein: CAWSASQNTEAFF.

This clone has a handful of counts. The V call is TRBV2, the J call TRBJ2-3; 12 nucleotides line up with TRBD2. The CDR3 consists of 18 residues. The trim removed 0 bases at V and 5 bases at J, leaving 9 bases unmatched. The germline V gene encodes CDR1 SNHLY and CDR2 FYNNEI. CDR3 sequence (DNA): TGTGCCAGCAGTGAAGCGCGGGCTAGCGGGGGGGCCCGAGATACGCAGTATTTT. It is translated as CASSEARASGGARDTQYF.

The V call is TRBV13, the J call TRBJ2-5; D call uncertain. The CDR3 has 13 amino acids. The germline V gene has CDR1 PRHDT and CDR2 FYEKMQ (reference sequence). The ends were cut back, 3 bases at V and 3 bases at J, with 8 bases in the middle. The CDR3 loop is CASSLPPEETQYF. The CDR3 nucleotides are TGTGCCAGCAGCTTGCCGCCTGAAGAGACCCAGTACTTC.

The chain employs TRBV4-1 and TRBJ2-1; 7 nucleotides agree with TRBD1. This CDR3 region has 16 residues. The germline CDR1 and CDR2 sequences are MGHRA and YSYEKL. Trimming took 4 bases from V and 0 from J; bases not matched to a gene: 6. This CDR3 is CASSRGGVGSYNEQFF. The CDR3 DNA is TGCGCCAGCAGCCGAGGGGGCGTAGGCTCCTACAATGAGCAGTTCTTC.

The rearrangement links TRBV6-2 or TRBV6-3 to TRBJ1-1; perhaps TRBD1 as D (6 bases). V was cut by 5 bases and J by 0 bases, with 13 bases left in between. The germline V gene encodes CDR1 MNHEY and CDR2 SVGEGT. The CDR3 is 15 amino acids. The CDR3 protein is CASSHGGHMNTEAFF. Written as DNA, the CDR3 is TGTGCCAGCAGTCATGGGGGCCACATGAACACTGAAGCTTTCTTT.

The genes are TRBV18 and TRBJ1-4, with D maybe TRBD1 (5 bases). The ends were cut back, 3 bases at V and 7 bases at J, with 12 bases in the middle. CDR1 KGHSH and CDR2 LQKENI come from the germline V gene. The CDR3 has 14 amino acids. The CDR3 loop reads CASSPSGSGEKLFF. CDR3 nucleotide sequence: TGTGCCAGCTCACCTTCAGGGTCGGGTGAAAAACTGTTTTTT.

V gene TRBV2 combines with J gene TRBJ2-1, with 16 positions matching TRBD2. CDR3 size: 16 residues. The germline CDR1 and CDR2 sequences are SNHLY and FYNNEI. Losses at the gene ends were 6 bases for V and 6 bases for J; bases not matched to a gene: 5. The CDR3, as DNA: TGTGCCAGCAGGGGACTAGCGGGAGGGCCGCGCAATGAGCAGTTCTTC. Translating gives CASRGLAGGPRNEQFF.

The CDR3 is CASSQGGLSGNTIYF. The CDR3 DNA follows: TGCGCCAGCAGCCAGGGGGGTCTCTCTGGAAACACCATATATTTT. The chain couples TRBV4-3 to TRBJ1-3; tentative D call: TRBD1 (5 bases). Germline CDR1 is LGHNA and CDR2 is YSLEER. CDR3 length: 15 amino acids. V lost 3 bases and J lost 0, with 9 bases in between.

The gene calls are TRBV6-5 and TRBJ2-1, with D uncertain. The CDR3 extends over 15 amino acids. V was clipped by 7 bases and J by 0 bases, with 13 bases between them. Germline V gene lookup returns CDR1 MNHEY and CDR2 SVGAGI. The CDR3 here is CASKIAGISYNEQFF. DNA for the CDR3: TGTGCCAGCAAAATTGCTGGGATCTCCTACAATGAGCAGTTCTTC.

This chain joins TRBV6-7 and TRBJ1-4; the D is unclear. TRBV6-7 is an open reading frame whose function is uncertain. Trimming removed 0 bases from V and 8 bases from J, with 13 bases in between. The CDR3 is 15 residues long. The CDR3 DNA sequence: TGTGCCAGCAGTTACTCTTGGCCTTGGGCCGAAAAACTGTTTTTT. This codes for CASSYSWPWAEKLFF.

The V and J genes are TRBV6-6 and TRBJ1-2, with a possible D match to TRBD1 (6 bases). V lost 2 bases to trimming and J lost 6 bases, with 13 bases between them. The germline gives CDR1 MNHNY, CDR2 SVGAGI (reference sequence). The CDR3 is 14 amino acids. In DNA, the CDR3 is TGTGCCAGCAGTTACACCACAGGGAGCCATGGCTACACCTTC. The encoded protein is CASSYTTGSHGYTF.

This clone was seen a handful of times. The chain couples TRBV19 to TRBJ1-6; the D gene is possibly TRBD1 (5 bases). Trimming shortened V by 5 bases and J by 7 bases, and 12 bases separated the two germline ends. CDR3 length equals 14 residues. The germline V gene encodes CDR1 LNHDA and CDR2 SQIVND (reference sequence). The CDR3 sequence is CASSGPRQNSPLHF. In DNA form, the CDR3 reads TGTGCCAGTAGTGGCCCGAGACAGAATTCACCCCTCCACTTT.

The V gene is TRBV6-4, the J gene TRBJ1-5, with no clear D. The CDR3 is 11 amino acids. V was trimmed by 6 bases and J by 6 bases, leaving 6 bases between them. Germline V gives CDR1 MRHNA, CDR2 SNTAGT. The CDR3 nucleotides read TGTGCCAGCAGGTTGGTTCAGCCCCAGCATTTT. This encodes CASRLVQPQHF.

The sample holds one count of this clone. The chain couples TRBV11-2 to TRBJ2-2; 9 bases map to TRBD2. The CDR3 contains 16 residues. Trimming at V came to 5 bases and at J to 3 bases, leaving 7 bases not matched to a gene. Germline V gene lookup returns CDR1 SGHAT and CDR2 FQNNGV. CDR3 sequence (DNA): TGTGCCAGCAGCCAACGTAGCGGGAGCGACACCGGGGAGCTGTTTTTT. Amino acids: CASSQRSGSDTGELFF.

The chain combines TRBV2 with TRBJ1-2, with 7 positions matching TRBD1. The length of the CDR3 is 15 residues. Germline CDR1 and CDR2: SNHLY and FYNNEI. V lost 11 bases to trimming and J lost 7 bases; unmatched junction nucleotides: 19. The CDR3 loop is CAAFQGGESLAGYTF. The CDR3 coding sequence is TGTGCCGCCTTTCAGGGGGGGGAGTCCCTTGCTGGCTACACCTTC.

The V call is TRBV15, the J call TRBJ1-2; D is uncertain. The length of the CDR3 is 12 residues. Trimming removed 0 bases at V and 8 bases at J, with 7 bases between. Germline V gives CDR1 LNHNV, CDR2 YYDKDF (reference sequence). This CDR3 reads CATSRDSRGYTF. The CDR3 nucleotides read TGTGCCACCAGCAGAGATAGTCGGGGCTACACCTTC.

The J gene is TRBJ1-2, the V gene TRBV9; no clear D gene. The CDR3 consists of 13 residues. Trimming stripped 4 bases from V and 2 bases from J, with 9 bases between. The germline V gene encodes CDR1 SGDLS and CDR2 YYNGEE. The DNA of the CDR3 is TGTGCCAGCAGCCCGGGCAACAACTATGGCTACACCTTC. This translates into CASSPGNNYGYTF.

This clone was observed a single time. The chain joins TRBV5-1 to TRBJ2-3; 8 nucleotides match TRBD2. V shed 2 bases and J 2 bases; nucleotides not matched to a gene: 4. This CDR3 is 15 amino acids long. Germline CDR1 and CDR2: SGHRS and YFSETQ. For the CDR3, the DNA is TGCGCCAGCAGCTTTTTAGCGGGAAACACAGATACGCAGTATTTT. Protein: CASSFLAGNTDTQYF.

The chain is built from TRBV28 and TRBJ2-5; 11 bases align to TRBD2. The CDR3 is made up of 16 amino acids. The germline gives CDR1 MDHEN, CDR2 SYDVKM. The trim removed 2 bases at V and 5 bases at J, leaving 7 bases unmatched. This CDR3 is CASSLKLAGERETQYF. The CDR3 DNA reads as TGTGCCAGCAGTTTAAAACTAGCGGGAGAGAGGGAGACCCAGTACTTC.

The V and J genes are TRBV18 and TRBJ1-2; D is unresolved. V dropped 2 bases and J dropped 1 base, with 8 bases sitting between them. The germline V gene encodes CDR1 KGHSH and CDR2 LQKENI. The CDR3 is made up of 14 amino acids. The CDR3: CASSPWERNYGYTF. CDR3 DNA sequence: TGTGCCAGCTCACCATGGGAACGTAACTATGGCTACACCTTC.

This clone was counted a single time. V and J are TRBV4-3 and TRBJ2-2, with 11 bases fitting TRBD1. CDR3 length: 15 residues. Per the germline V gene, CDR1 is LGHNA and CDR2 is YSLEER. V was pared by 4 bases and J by 7 bases, with 5 bases of the junction left unmatched. The CDR3 protein is CASSPGQGDDGELFF. The CDR3 bases are TGCGCCAGCAGCCCGGGACAGGGGGATGACGGGGAGCTGTTTTTT.

The chain uses TRBV4-1 and TRBJ2-7, with TRBD1 as a possible D gene (5 bases). Germline CDR1 is MGHRA and CDR2 is YSYEKL. There are 14 residues in the CDR3. V was trimmed by 3 bases and J by 4 bases, leaving 13 bases between them. The CDR3 nucleotides read TGCGCCAGCAGCCACCTCCCGCCAGGGTACGAGCAGTACTTC. Its translation: CASSHLPPGYEQYF.